Following are 16 T cell receptor beta chains from one sample sequenced in a study of T cell changes during pregnancy in multiple sclerosis. Sequencing used immunoSEQ multiplex PCR; TCRdb keeps in-frame clones, though not all of them. The sample has approximately 70,000 clones; more than 85% are singletons. Sequenced here: peripheral blood, sampled in the first trimester of pregnancy. The source of these receptors is a female donor with multiple sclerosis, enrolled in a pregnancy study.

The rearrangement links TRBV19 to TRBJ2-1; the D is unclear. V was cut by 3 bases and J by 2 bases, with 11 bases left in between. The CDR3 contains 15 residues. Germline assignment: CDR1 LNHDA and CDR2 SQIVND (reference sequence). CDR3 residues: CASSISSVAYNEQFF. Written as DNA, the CDR3 is TGTGCCAGTAGTATTTCCAGCGTTGCCTACAATGAGCAGTTCTTC. The variable domain in full, with the rest retrieved from reference TRBV19 and TRBJ2-1, is DGGITQSPKYLFRKEGQNVTLSCEQNLNHDAMYWYRQDPGQGLRLIYYSQIVNDFQKGDIAEGYSVSREKKESFPLTVTSAQKNPTAFYLCASSISSVAYNEQFFGPGTRLTVL.

This chain joins TRBV28 and TRBJ1-4, with D possibly TRBD1 on 5 matching bases. This CDR3 contains 14 residues. The V gene's germline CDR1 is MDHEN and CDR2 SYDVKM. V shed 6 bases and J shed 8 bases, with 16 bases lying between them. The CDR3 loop is CASSPAGPGEKLFF. The CDR3 DNA reads TGTGCCAGCAGCCCGGCGGGGCCAGGGGAAAAACTGTTTTTT.

This chain connects TRBV25-1 to TRBJ1-1, with D unclear. The germline V gene encodes CDR1 MGHDK and CDR2 SYGVNS. The CDR3 is made up of 15 amino acids. The V gene lost 7 bases and the J gene lost 3 bases, with 18 bases spanning the gap. CDR3 region: CASTPSGGWYTEAFF. The CDR3 DNA sequence: TGTGCCAGCACCCCCTCGGGAGGGTGGTACACTGAAGCTTTCTTT.

J is TRBJ1-5 and V is TRBV30, with TRBD1 matching 8 bases. Germline V gene data show CDR1 as GTSNPN and CDR2 as SVGIG (reference sequence). The CDR3 runs 17 residues. The V and J ends lost 0 bases and 5 bases, in that order; junction bases with no gene match: 12. CDR3 sequence reads: CAWSVHRTGTAHQPQHF. CDR3 sequence (DNA): TGTGCCTGGAGTGTACATCGGACAGGGACTGCGCATCAGCCCCAGCATTTT. Together with reference TRBV30 and TRBJ1-5, the CDR3 gives the full variable domain: SQTIHQWPATLVQPVGSPLSLECTVEGTSNPNLYWYRQAAGRGLQLLFYSVGIGQISSEVPQNLSASRPQDRQFILSSKKLLLSDSGFYLCAWSVHRTGTAHQPQHFGDGTRLSIL.

The chain couples TRBV7-9 to TRBJ2-3; D possibly corresponds to TRBD1 (5 bases). This CDR3 region has 15 residues. The germline CDR1 and CDR2 sequences are SEHNR and FQNEAQ (reference sequence). The ends were cut back, 5 bases at V and 6 bases at J, with 18 bases in the middle. In DNA, the CDR3 is TGTGCCAGCAGCCTGGGGCAGCTACCTGGGGATACGCAGTATTTT. Translation: CASSLGQLPGDTQYF.

The CDR3 nucleotides read TGTGCCTGGACCCGTTCGGGACAGGGAGACTCACCCCTCCACTTT. Translating gives CAWTRSGQGDSPLHF. The chain combines TRBV30 with TRBJ1-6; 9 bases match TRBD1. The V and J ends lost 4 bases and 10 bases, in that order; junction bases with no gene match: 11. The length of the CDR3 is 15 residues. CDR1 and CDR2 (germline): GTSNPN, SVGIG (reference sequence).

This clone was detected many times. Germline is not matched at one junction end, which may reflect a read error. The chain uses TRBV7-8 and TRBJ1-1; D may be TRBD1 (5 bases). The CDR3 is 13 residues long. Germline V gene sequence: CDR1 SGHVS, CDR2 FQNEAQ. CDR3 loop: CASSPGGNPEAFF. The CDR3 coding sequence is TGTGCCAGCAGCCCTGGGGGGAACCCTGAAGCTTTCTTT.

The V call is TRBV29-1, the J call TRBJ1-4; D gene unclear. V was shortened by 4 bases and J by 5 bases, with 11 bases between the two germline ends. This CDR3 is 13 amino acids long. Germline CDR1 reads SQVTM; CDR2 reads ANQGSEA. The CDR3: CSVAGSGNEKLFF. The CDR3 region has the DNA TGCAGCGTTGCGGGATCGGGGAATGAAAAACTGTTTTTT.

The chain carries TRBV27 and TRBJ2-2; TRBD1 might be the D (6 bases). Trimming removed 6 bases at V and 1 base at J, with 12 bases between. Germline-derived CDR1 and CDR2 are MNHEY and SMNVEV (reference sequence). The CDR3 loop spans 15 amino acids. DNA of the CDR3: TGTGCCAGCAGGGCCGGGACAAGGAACACCGGGGAGCTGTTTTTT. Amino acids: CASRAGTRNTGELFF.

This clone was recorded only once. The chain carries TRBV28 and TRBJ2-7; D not certain. CDR1 is MDHEN and CDR2 is SYDVKM in the germline V gene. The CDR3 covers 14 residues. With 7 bases removed from V and 3 bases from J, the gap between germline ends came to 16 bases. The CDR3 is CASTQTPGFYEQYF. The CDR3, as DNA: TGTGCCAGCACCCAGACCCCCGGGTTCTACGAGCAGTACTTC.

The CDR3 protein is CASSYEGRDQPQHF. The DNA for the CDR3 is TGTGCCAGCAGCTACGAGGGTAGGGATCAGCCCCAGCATTTT. This rearrangement joins TRBV7-9 to TRBJ1-5; no clear D. The CDR3 covers 14 residues. V lost 4 bases to trimming and J lost 5 bases, with 12 bases between them. Germline CDR1 SEHNR, CDR2 FQNEAQ (reference sequence).

The gene calls are TRBV27 and TRBJ2-5; 8 nucleotides match TRBD1. Looked up from germline, CDR1 is MNHEY and CDR2 is SMNVEV (reference sequence). With 0 bases clipped from V and 1 base from J, the junction kept 7 bases outside the gene matches. The CDR3 runs to 17 residues. As DNA, the CDR3 is TGTGCCAGCAGTTTATCCGGGACAGGTTTTAGCCAAGAGACCCAGTACTTC. This gives the protein CASSLSGTGFSQETQYF.

This chain links TRBV2 with TRBJ2-7; D possibly corresponds to TRBD1 (5 bases). CDR3 size: 15 residues. Looked up from germline, CDR1 is SNHLY and CDR2 is FYNNEI. V lost 1 base, J lost 3 bases, and 13 bases lay in between. The CDR3 DNA reads TGTGCCAGCAGTGAAGGGACAAGGGAAGGCTACGAGCAGTACTTC. It translates to CASSEGTREGYEQYF. The full variable domain, rest sourced from reference TRBV2 and TRBJ2-7, is EPEVTQTPSHQVTQMGQEVILRCVPISNHLYFYWYRQILGQKVEFLVSFYNNEISEKSEIFDDQFSVERPDGSNFTLKIRSTKLEDSAMYFCASSEGTREGYEQYFGPGTRLTVT.

The CDR3 DNA reads TGTGCCAGCAGCTTAGCCTCGGGAGGAAATCAGCCCCAGCATTTT. This translates into CASSLASGGNQPQHF. V gene TRBV7-9 combines with J gene TRBJ1-5; D gene uncertain. CDR3 length equals 15 residues. Germline loops: CDR1 SEHNR, CDR2 FQNEAQ (reference sequence). V was cut by 0 bases and J by 4 bases, with 10 bases left in between.

J is TRBJ1-6 and V is TRBV6-4; D remains ambiguous. V lost 2 bases to trimming and J lost 8 bases, with 7 bases between them. Germline CDR1 reads MRHNA; CDR2 reads SNTAGT. This CDR3 is built from 13 residues. The CDR3 loop is CASSDDLDSPLHF. CDR3 sequence (DNA): TGTGCCAGCAGTGACGACCTAGATTCACCCCTCCACTTT.

The chain employs TRBV19 and TRBJ1-2; D gene uncertain. With 6 bases removed from V and 6 bases from J, the gap between germline ends came to 14 bases. This CDR3 has 13 residues. CDR1 LNHDA and CDR2 SQIVND come from the germline V gene (reference sequence). CDR3 bases: TGTGCCAGTAGGACATCCAGAGCGGATGGCTACACCTTC. This gives the protein CASRTSRADGYTF.